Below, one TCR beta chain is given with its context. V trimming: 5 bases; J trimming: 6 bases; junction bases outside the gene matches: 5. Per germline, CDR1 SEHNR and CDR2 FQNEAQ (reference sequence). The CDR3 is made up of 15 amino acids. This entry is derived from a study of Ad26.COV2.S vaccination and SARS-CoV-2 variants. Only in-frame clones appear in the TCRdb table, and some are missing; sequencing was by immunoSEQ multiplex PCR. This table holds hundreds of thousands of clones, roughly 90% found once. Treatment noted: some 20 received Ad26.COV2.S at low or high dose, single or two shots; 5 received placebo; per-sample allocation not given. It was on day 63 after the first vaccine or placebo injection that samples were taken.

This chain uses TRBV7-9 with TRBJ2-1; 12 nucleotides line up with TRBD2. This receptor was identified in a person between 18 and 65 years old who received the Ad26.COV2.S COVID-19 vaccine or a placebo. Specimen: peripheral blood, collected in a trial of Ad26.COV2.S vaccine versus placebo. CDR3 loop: CASSAGTSGSNEQFF. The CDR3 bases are TGTGCCAGCAGCGCCGGGACTAGCGGGTCCAATGAGCAGTTCTTC.